The 5 T cell receptor beta chains given below trace back to one sample, sequenced in a study of T cells expressing NK-cell markers. TCRdb re-called the 5' RACE reads and catalogs CDR3 proteins one per entry, DNA excluded. The sample includes about 180,000 distinct CDR3 sequences. Material: blood T cells: a sorted CD56 or NKG2C T cell subset, CD4+ or CD8+ T cells, or bulk PBMC T cells (not recorded which). Receptors originate from a woman between 18 and 70 years old in good health.

CDR3 protein: CASSLDRGNTGELFF. The rearrangement joins TRBV5-1 to TRBJ2-2; TCRdb's assignment of TRBD1 cannot be checked, as there is no DNA. Germline V gene data show CDR1 as SGHRS and CDR2 as YFSETQ. There are 15 residues in the CDR3.

The chain recombines TRBV5-1 with TRBJ2-7; TCRdb's D gene call, TRBD1, goes unchecked for lack of DNA. CDR3 size: 15 residues. Germline V CDR1 and CDR2: SGHRS, YFSETQ. CDR3 sequence reads: CASSPEIGPHYEQYF.

The rearrangement links TRBV20-1 to TRBJ2-2; the D gene TCRdb calls, TRBD1, cannot be checked with no DNA. Germline lookup yields CDR1 DFQATT and CDR2 SNEGSKA (reference sequence). The CDR3 loop spans 14 amino acids. CDR3 residues: CSAPNRGGTGELFF.

The chain recombines TRBV5-6 with TRBJ2-7; the D gene TCRdb calls, TRBD1, cannot be checked with no DNA. The CDR3 sequence is 14 residues long. Germline loops: CDR1 SGHDT, CDR2 YYEEEE. CDR3 region: CASSLAGLPYEQYF.

The V call is TRBV27, the J call TRBJ2-1; lacking DNA, the TRBD2 call made by TCRdb goes unchecked. Germline CDR1 reads MNHEY; CDR2 reads SMNVEV (reference sequence). The length of the CDR3 is 16 residues. The CDR3 region is CASSSATSGIRFEQFF.